This T cell receptor beta chain was recorded in a study of T cell responses to AZD1222 COVID-19 vaccine. Study information: Recipients boosted at about 4 weeks or about 12 weeks are pooled. Study-level points and caveats: The span of vaccine-associated CD4 TCRs extended across spike, with dominance at 160-218 and 743-854.

As regards this clone: What it binds is unknown.

Assay used: immunoSEQ multiplex PCR; TCRdb lists only in-frame clones, some missing. The data show 100,000 to 120,000 clones, roughly 88% seen once. The specimen was peripheral blood, collected on day 0 of AZD1222 vaccination. The TCR comes from an adult in good health.

The CDR3 DNA reads TGTGCCAGCCACTCCCTGGACGGACACAATGAGCAGTTCTTC. Translated, it gives CASHSLDGHNEQFF. The gene calls are TRBV28 and TRBJ2-1; no reliable D call. The CDR3 loop spans 14 amino acids. Germline V gives CDR1 MDHEN, CDR2 SYDVKM. The V and J ends lost 8 bases and 5 bases respectively, with 16 bases between them.